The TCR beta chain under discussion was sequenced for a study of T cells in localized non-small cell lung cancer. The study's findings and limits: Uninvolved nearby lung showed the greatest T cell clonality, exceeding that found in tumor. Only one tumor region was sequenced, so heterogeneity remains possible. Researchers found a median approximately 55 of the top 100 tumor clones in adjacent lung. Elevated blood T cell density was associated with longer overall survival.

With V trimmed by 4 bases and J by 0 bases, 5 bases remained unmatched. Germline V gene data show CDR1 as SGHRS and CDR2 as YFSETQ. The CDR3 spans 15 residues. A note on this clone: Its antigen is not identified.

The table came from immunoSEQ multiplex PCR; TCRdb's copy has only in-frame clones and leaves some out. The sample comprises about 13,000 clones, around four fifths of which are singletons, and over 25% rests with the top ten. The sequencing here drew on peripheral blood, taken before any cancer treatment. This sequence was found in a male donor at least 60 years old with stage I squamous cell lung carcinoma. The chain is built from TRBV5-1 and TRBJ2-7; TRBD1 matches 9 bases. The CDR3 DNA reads TGCGCCAGCAGCAGACAGGGGGAAGGCTCCTACGAGCAGTACTTC. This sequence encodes CASSRQGEGSYEQYF.